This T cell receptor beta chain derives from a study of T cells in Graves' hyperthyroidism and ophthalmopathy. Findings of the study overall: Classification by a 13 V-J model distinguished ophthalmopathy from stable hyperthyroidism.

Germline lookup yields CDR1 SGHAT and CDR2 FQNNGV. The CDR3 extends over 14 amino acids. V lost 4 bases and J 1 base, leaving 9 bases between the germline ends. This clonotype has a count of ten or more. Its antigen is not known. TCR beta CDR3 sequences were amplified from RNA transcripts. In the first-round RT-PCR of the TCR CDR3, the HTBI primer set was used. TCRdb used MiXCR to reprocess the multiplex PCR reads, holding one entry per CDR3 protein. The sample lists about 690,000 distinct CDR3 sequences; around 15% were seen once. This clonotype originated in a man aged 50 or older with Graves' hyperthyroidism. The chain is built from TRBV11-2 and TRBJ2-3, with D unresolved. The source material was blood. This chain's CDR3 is CASSSGIGTDTQYF. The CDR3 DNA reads TGTGCCAGCAGCTCAGGAATTGGCACAGATACGCAGTATTTT.